Listed below are T cell receptor beta chains from one sample, sequenced in a study of graft-versus-host responses after intestinal transplantation. Antigen specificity for these receptors is unknown. The data were produced by immunoSEQ multiplex PCR, yet TCRdb's version contains in-frame clones alone and is incomplete. In the table there are 65,000 to 90,000 clones, around 92% of which are singletons. Sequenced material: unstimulated CD8+ T cells sorted from spleen or lymph node cells, taken before intestinal transplant. These receptors were taken from a human donor who received an intestinal transplant. The CDR3 runs from the conserved cysteine through the conserved F or W. Fields, in order: J gene, V gene, D gene, clone size, CDR3 DNA, CDR3 protein. D genes are given only for firm matches. Size values are once, few and many counts, or a class for expanded clones, and some rows have none.

TRBJ2-1,TRBV11-1,-,-,TGTGCCAGCAGCTCCGGGTCGGAGCAGTTCTTC,CASSSGSEQFF
TRBJ2-7,TRBV15,-,-,TGTGCCACCAGCAAACAGCCCGGCTACGAGCAGTACTTC,CATSKQPGYEQYF
TRBJ2-3,TRBV5-1,TRBD1,once,TGCGCCAGCAGCTACAGGGGCTTCACAGATACGCAGTATTTT,CASSYRGFTDTQYF
TRBJ1-2,TRBV27,-,-,TGTGCCAGCAGTTTATCGGGCTCGGATGGCTACACCTTC,CASSLSGSDGYTF
TRBJ1-1,TRBV7-9,-,-,TGTGCCAGCAGCTTGGGTCAGAGGATCCCGAACACTGAAGCTTTCTTT,CASSLGQRIPNTEAFF
TRBJ1-1,TRBV13,-,-,TGTGCCAGCAGCTCCGCCTTGGAGGAGATGATCGGGCAGGTGAACACTGAAGCTTTCTTT,CASSSALEEMIGQVNTEAFF
TRBJ2-7,TRBV28,TRBD2,-,TGTGCCAGCAGTTTCTTTGGGGGGGGAGGGGACTCCTACGAGCAGTACTTC,CASSFFGGGGDSYEQYF
TRBJ1-1,TRBV30,TRBD1,-,TGTGCCTGGAGTCCACGATTGGACAGGGAGACTGAAGCTTTCTTT,CAWSPRLDRETEAFF
TRBJ2-2,TRBV27,-,-,TGTGCCAGCAGTTTATCGTCCCGTGTTAACACCGGGGAGCTGTTTTTT,CASSLSSRVNTGELFF
TRBJ1-6,TRBV6-1,-,-,TGTGCCAGCAGTGAACACCCGCACGGCTCCTATAATTCACCCCTCCACTTT,CASSEHPHGSYNSPLHF
TRBJ2-5,TRBV28,TRBD1,-,TGTGCCAGCATGGGGGACAGGGAAGAAGAGACCCAGTACTTC,CASMGDREEETQYF
TRBJ2-7,TRBV7-9,-,-,TGTGCCAGCAGCCCAAACTACGAGCAGTACTTC,CASSPNYEQYF
TRBJ2-1,TRBV2,TRBD2,-,TGTGCCAGCAGAGAACAGGCAGCGGGGGGGCCGGGCGATGAGCAGTTCTTC,CASREQAAGGPGDEQFF
TRBJ2-7,TRBV2,TRBD2,-,TGTGCCAGCAGTGAAGGAGTAGCGGGAGGCTACGAGCAGTACTTC,CASSEGVAGGYEQYF
TRBJ1-1,TRBV2,-,-,TGTGCCAGCAGTGATAGAGCCCGGCGGGGCACTGAAGCTTTCTTT,CASSDRARRGTEAFF
TRBJ2-7,TRBV7-3,TRBD2,-,TGTGCCAGCAGCCCGGGACTAGCGGGACGGTTCGAGCAGTACTTC,CASSPGLAGRFEQYF
TRBJ1-1,TRBV27,TRBD1,-,TGTGCCAGCAGACCCGGGACAGGGAACACTGAAGCTTTCTTT,CASRPGTGNTEAFF
TRBJ1-4,TRBV30,TRBD1,once,TGTGCCTGGAGTCCCTGGGGACAGGGGGGGCCAAATGAAAAACTGTTTTTT,CAWSPWGQGGPNEKLFF
TRBJ2-7,TRBV11-2,TRBD1,-,TGTGCCAGCACTCCGGGACAGCTCTACGAGCAGTACTTC,CASTPGQLYEQYF
TRBJ2-7,TRBV19,-,-,TGTGCCAGTAGAAACATCCGGGACGGGAGCTCCTACGAGCAGTACTTC,CASRNIRDGSSYEQYF
TRBJ2-1,TRBV9,-,-,TGTGCCAGCAGCCCCCGACTAGTCTACAATGAGCAGTTCTTC,CASSPRLVYNEQFF
TRBJ2-1,TRBV19,TRBD2,-,TGTGCCAGTAGTATCAGCGCGGGAGGTGGAAATGAGCAGTTCTTC,CASSISAGGGNEQFF
TRBJ1-3,TRBV9,-,-,TGTGCCAGCAGCGTAGCGGGGGTGGCGGGAAACACCATATATTTT,CASSVAGVAGNTIYF
TRBJ2-7,TRBV2,TRBD2,-,TGTGCCAGCAATCCCACGCGGGGGGGCGCCGGAGGCGAGCAGTACTTC,CASNPTRGGAGGEQYF
TRBJ1-2,TRBV6-4,-,-,TGTGCCAGCAGTGACGAGCCAGGGTTGATGAGCGGCTACACCTTC,CASSDEPGLMSGYTF
TRBJ2-3,TRBV2,TRBD2,-,TGTGCCAGCAGCGTCCCCAGCGGGAGCCCAGATACGCAGTATTTT,CASSVPSGSPDTQYF
TRBJ2-3,TRBV6-4,TRBD2,many,TGTGCCAGCAGTGTAGCGGGGGGCACAGATACGCAGTATTTT,CASSVAGGTDTQYF
TRBJ2-7,TRBV5-8,-,-,TGTGCCAGCAGCTTATCCGGGGCCTACGAGCAGTACTTC,CASSLSGAYEQYF
TRBJ2-1,TRBV4-1,TRBD1,once,TGCGCCAGCAGCTCCCGACAGGGCTCCTACAATGAGCAGTTCTTC,CASSSRQGSYNEQFF
TRBJ2-7,TRBV27,TRBD1,-,TGTGCCAGCAGTTTATCGGGACAGGGTGGGGAAGGCTTCTCCTACGAGCAGTACTTC,CASSLSGQGGEGFSYEQYF
TRBJ2-1,TRBV10-3,-,-,TGTGCCATCAGTGAGTCACCGGACAGGGAGGGACCCTACAATGAGCAGTTCTTC,CAISESPDREGPYNEQFF
TRBJ2-1,TRBV5-1,-,-,TGCGCCAGCTCCCCGCGCGGGCAGTACAATGAGCAGTTCTTC,CASSPRGQYNEQFF
TRBJ1-5,TRBV6-1,TRBD1,once,TGTGCCAGCAGTGGACAGGGGAGCAATCAGCCCCAGCATTTT,CASSGQGSNQPQHF
TRBJ1-5,TRBV27,TRBD1,-,TGTGCCAGGATAATCTGTGGGAGTTCTGACAGGGGGCGCGACAATCAGCCCCAGCATTTT,CARIICGSSDRGRDNQPQHF
TRBJ2-7,TRBV29-1,TRBD2,-,TGCAGCGTTGTGCTAGCGGGGGAATACGAGCAGTACTTC,CSVVLAGEYEQYF
TRBJ2-1,TRBV29-1,-,-,TGCAGCGTTGCGGCAGGCAATGAGCAGTTCTTC,CSVAAGNEQFF
TRBJ1-4,TRBV15,TRBD1,-,TGTGCCACCAGCAGTAACAGGGGAAGTGGTGATGAAAAACTGTTTTTT,CATSSNRGSGDEKLFF
TRBJ2-7,TRBV7-2,TRBD2,-,TGTGCCAGCAGCCCAGATCCCCCAGGCGGGGGAGGCTACGAGCAGTACTTC,CASSPDPPGGGGYEQYF
TRBJ2-3,TRBV9,TRBD1,-,TGTGCCAGCAGCGTAACAGGGGAAGTATTAGATACGCAGTATTTT,CASSVTGEVLDTQYF
TRBJ2-7,TRBV27,TRBD2,-,TGTGCCAGCAGCCTCCCCCGGGGACTAGCGGGGGAATACGAGCAGTACTTC,CASSLPRGLAGEYEQYF
TRBJ2-4,TRBV15,TRBD2,-,TGTGCCACCAGCAGAGTTCGGTCTAGCGGGGGGGCCGAGTACTTC,CATSRVRSSGGAEYF
TRBJ2-3,TRBV18,-,-,TGTGCCAGCTCACTCCTGCAGCAGGGCACAGATACGCAGTATTTT,CASSLLQQGTDTQYF
TRBJ2-7,TRBV28,TRBD1,-,TGTGCCAGCAGCCCCGACAGGGCGATCTACGAGCAGTACTTC,CASSPDRAIYEQYF
TRBJ2-1,TRBV15,-,-,TGTGCCACCAGCAGAGATCACAGCTCCTACAATGAGCAGTTCTTC,CATSRDHSSYNEQFF
TRBJ2-5,TRBV5-1,TRBD1,once,TGCGCCAGCAGCTTCCACAGGGGTACAGAGACCCAGTACTTC,CASSFHRGTETQYF
TRBJ2-1,TRBV27,TRBD2,-,TGTGCCAGCAGTGGGGGGGCGGGAGGTTGGGACAATGAGCAGTTCTTC,CASSGGAGGWDNEQFF
TRBJ2-5,TRBV27,TRBD1,once,TGTGCCAGCAGTTTCTCCGGACAGGGGGCGAGGGAGACCCAGTACTTC,CASSFSGQGARETQYF
TRBJ1-1,TRBV15,-,once,TGTGCCACCAGAGAGGAGGATGGCACTGAAGCTTTCTTT,CATREEDGTEAFF
TRBJ2-7,TRBV7-6,-,-,TGTGCCAGCAGCTTAGCAGCCACCGGCGGGGAGCAGTACTTC,CASSLAATGGEQYF
TRBJ2-2,TRBV6-6,TRBD1,few,TGTGCCAGATCGGACAGGGATTCCGGGGAGCTGTTTTTT,CARSDRDSGELFF
TRBJ1-2,TRBV29-1,-,-,TGCAGCGTTGGCCCAGGAAACGCCGGTGGCTACACCTTC,CSVGPGNAGGYTF
TRBJ1-2,TRBV6-1,-,-,TGTGCCAGCAGTGACCTTAGGAGTTGGGGCTACACCTTC,CASSDLRSWGYTF
TRBJ1-4,TRBV9,-,once,TGTGCCAGCAGCGTAACAGGGAATGAAAAACTGTTTTTT,CASSVTGNEKLFF